These T cell receptor beta chains were read from a single sample in a study of T cells after yellow fever vaccination. TCRdb analysed the 5' RACE reads with MiXCR anew, one entry per CDR3 protein. The repertoire holds some 600,000 distinct CDR3 sequences, with about a sixth as singletons. This sample comprised PBMCs, obtained less than 6 days after the first yellow fever vaccination. The receptors shown here come from a man aged 18-30 years who received the YFV17D yellow fever vaccine. The CDR3 runs from the conserved cysteine through the conserved F or W. The D gene is left open where the match is weak. Size values are once, few and many counts, or a class for expanded clones, and some rows have none.

j_call	v_call	clone_size	d_call	cdr3_nt	cdr3_aa
TRBJ2-1	TRBV6-2/TRBV6-3	.	.	TGTGCCAGCAGCTACGGGGGAGCCGCAACGCAGTTCTTC	CASSYGGAATQFF
TRBJ1-6	TRBV27	few	TRBD1	TGTGCCAGCTGCCCACAGGGGGCTCTGTCACCCCTCCACTTT	CASCPQGALSPLHF
TRBJ2-2	TRBV3-1	few	.	TGTGCCAGCAGCCAAGATTGGCAGGGGGGCCCCGGGGAGCTGTTTTTT	CASSQDWQGGPGELFF
TRBJ2-7	TRBV7-2	.	TRBD1	TGTGCCAGCAGCCCCTGGACAGGCAGCCCGGGCATCTTC	CASSPWTGSPGIF
TRBJ2-7	TRBV7-2	.	.	TGTGCCAGCAGCTCGTACGCAGGGAGGGAGCAGTACTTC	CASSSYAGREQYF
TRBJ2-2	TRBV7-2	few	.	TGTGCCAGCAGCTTAGGGTTCCCAGGGACCACCGGGGAGCTGTTTTTT	CASSLGFPGTTGELFF
TRBJ2-3	TRBV6-5	.	.	TGTGCCAGCAGACGGGTGGGGCGGGTAAGCACAGATACGCAGTATTTT	CASRRVGRVSTDTQYF
TRBJ1-2	TRBV12-3/TRBV12-4	.	.	TGTGCCAGCAGTCTTAGTACCCCCGCGAACTACACCTTC	CASSLSTPANYTF
TRBJ1-1	TRBV14	.	TRBD1	TGTGCCAGCAGCCCAGGGGGCGCGACTGAAGCTTTCTTT	CASSPGGATEAFF
TRBJ1-4	TRBV7-2	few	TRBD1	TGTGCCAGCACCTTGGGACAGGGGAAAGGAGAAAAACTGTTTTTT	CASTLGQGKGEKLFF
TRBJ2-7	TRBV7-2	.	.	TGTGCCAGCAGCTCAGTCCCTCGGTGGGAGCAGTACTTC	CASSSVPRWEQYF
TRBJ2-1	TRBV18	few	.	TGTGCCAGCTCACCTTTCGGTCAGATCAATGAGCAGTTCTTC	CASSPFGQINEQFF
TRBJ1-2	TRBV15	few	TRBD1	TGTGCCACCAGCAGAGATATGGGGGACAGGGCTGGCTACACCTTC	CATSRDMGDRAGYTF
TRBJ2-7	TRBV14	.	.	TGTGCCAGCAGCCACCGGGACGGCTACGAGCAGTACTTC	CASSHRDGYEQYF
TRBJ2-7	TRBV3-1	few	.	TGTGCCAGCAGCCAAGAAAGCTTCCACGAGCAGTACTTC	CASSQESFHEQYF
TRBJ2-1	TRBV19	few	.	TGTGCCAGTAGTATTTTAGGAGGAACCAATGAGCAGTTCTTC	CASSILGGTNEQFF
TRBJ2-5	TRBV27	.	TRBD2	TGTGCCTCCTCGTCGTTGCGGGGGGAGACCCAGTACTTC	CASSSLRGETQYF
TRBJ1-1	TRBV29-1	many	.	TGCAGCGTATCGCAGAACACTGAAGCTTTCTTT	CSVSQNTEAFF
TRBJ2-2	TRBV4-3	.	.	TGCGCCAGCAGCCAGTCGCAAAACACCGGGGAGCTGTTTTTT	CASSQSQNTGELFF
TRBJ2-5	TRBV20-1	many	TRBD2	TGCAGTGCTGAAAACCCGGGACTACAAGAGACCCAGTACTTC	CSAENPGLQETQYF
TRBJ1-1	TRBV18	.	.	TGTGCCAGCTCCCGGGAAGGGGTGCACACTGAAGCTTTCTTT	CASSREGVHTEAFF
TRBJ1-5	TRBV12-3/TRBV12-4	many	.	TGTGCCAGCAGTCGGGACCATAGCAATCAGCCCCAGCATTTT	CASSRDHSNQPQHF